The T cell receptor (beta chain) described here comes from a study of technical replicates of blood from a few donors. Repertoires were generated with immunoSEQ multiplex PCR, while TCRdb's copy carries only in-frame clones and drops some. This sample carries 72,000 or so clones, roughly 90% of them seen once, and the ten largest clones take 0.35% to 0.45%. CDR3 length: 18 residues. With V trimmed by 1 base and J by 4 bases, 10 bases remained unmatched. CDR1 and CDR2 (germline): MGHRA, YSYEKL. This clone came up once. What was sequenced was T cells isolated from PBMCs. The sequence derives from a human donor in good health. The chain recombines TRBV4-1 with TRBJ2-7; the match to TRBD2 covers 13 bases. CDR3 protein: CASSQGPGGGLAGYEQYF. CDR3 nucleotide sequence: TGCGCCAGCAGCCAAGGGCCCGGGGGGGGACTAGCGGGATACGAGCAGTACTTC.